This entry is about one T cell receptor beta chain. This sample was included in a study of blood T cell repertoires in COVID-19. About the research overall: Samples representing acute and convalescent COVID-19 were sourced from the United States, Italy and Spain. PBMCs, B-cell-depleted T cells, or T cells provided the cDNA or gDNA that made up the material.

Trimming shortened V by 2 bases and J by 2 bases, and 9 bases separated the two germline ends. The germline gives CDR1 MNHEY, CDR2 SMNVEV (reference sequence). The CDR3 has 14 amino acids. The authors' processing: Amplified reference gene primers provided the basis for estimating nucleated cell counts. Profiled with immunoSEQ multiplex PCR; TCRdb holds only in-frame clones, not every one. V and J calls plus clone size are reproduced from that table; the DNA served to infer D and trimming. The table includes approximately 52,000 clones, roughly nine tenths detected once. The receptor was derived from a man aged 60 to 75 with active COVID-19. Material: peripheral blood. The chain links TRBV27 to TRBJ2-5; D uncertain. CDR3 DNA: TGTGCCAGCAGTTTAGCAGGAAAGCAAGAGACCCAGTACTTC. The encoded protein is CASSLAGKQETQYF.